The clone carrying this T cell receptor beta chain was observed many times. The antigen is undetermined. Amplification of TCR beta CDR3 regions used RNA as the template. HTBI primers drove first-round RT-PCR of the TCR CDR3. TCRdb re-derived calls from the multiplex PCR reads in MiXCR, one entry per CDR3 protein. The table has fewer than 500,000 distinct CDR3 sequences, 13% seen once. V lost 6 bases and J lost 6; bases outside the gene matches: 8. The CDR3 consists of 15 residues. Hyperthyroidism, newly diagnosed and lasting under 2 months, affected patients aged 18 to 65. This sample is part of a study of T cells in Graves' hyperthyroidism and ophthalmopathy. As for the study in general: Staff took peripheral blood when the initial diagnosis was made, before any treatment began. The study's findings and limits: In simple terms, a model built on 13 V-J features told ophthalmopathy apart from stable hyperthyroidism. Progression to ophthalmopathy was predicted a median of roughly 6.5 months early.

This receptor was taken from a man aged 30-40 years with Graves' hyperthyroidism that later progressed to Graves' ophthalmopathy. Sequenced sample: blood. The V call is TRBV12-3 or TRBV12-4, the J call TRBJ2-2, with TRBD1 matching 9 bases. CDR3 nucleotides: TGTGCCAGCAGGCCCGGGACAGGGTTGGCCGGGGAGCTGTTTTTT. Translation gives CASRPGTGLAGELFF.